A single sample gave rise to the 20 T cell receptor beta chains below, sequenced in a study of blood T cell repertoires in COVID-19. Sequenced by immunoSEQ multiplex PCR; TCRdb stores in-frame clones only, minus some. The sample comprises about 270,000 clones, around 92% of which are singletons, and 1.5% to 2% rests with the top ten. Sequencing was done on a sample of PBMCs or T cells enriched from blood (not recorded which). These receptors all come from a woman aged 55 to 70 who had recovered from COVID-19.

The rearrangement joins TRBV9 to TRBJ2-1; 7 positions agree with TRBD2. Trimming at V came to 3 bases and at J to 5 bases, leaving 8 bases not matched to a gene. The CDR3 contains 15 residues. Germline V gives CDR1 SGDLS, CDR2 YYNGEE. CDR3 bases: TGTGCCAGCAGCGCAGCGGGACCCCGCCACAATGAGCAGTTCTTC. This codes for CASSAAGPRHNEQFF. The whole variable domain, remainder taken from reference TRBV9 and TRBJ2-1, is DSGVTQTPKHLITATGQRVTLRCSPRSGDLSVYWYQQSLDQGLQFLIQYYNGEERAKGNILERFSAQQFPDLHSELNLSSLELGDSALYFCASSAAGPRHNEQFFGPGTRLTVL.

This clone appeared once. The V call is TRBV7-8, the J call TRBJ2-1, with 10 bases aligning to TRBD2. The CDR3 runs 16 residues. After removal of 4 bases from V and 4 bases from J, the junction contained 7 bases not matched to a gene. In germline, CDR1 is SGHVS, CDR2 FQNEAQ. CDR3 loop: CASSSAPSGGYNEQFF. Written as DNA, the CDR3 is TGTGCCAGCAGCTCAGCCCCTAGCGGGGGTTACAATGAGCAGTTCTTC.

The rearrangement links TRBV18 to TRBJ2-7; TRBD2 matches 10 bases. The length of the CDR3 is 14 residues. V was clipped by 2 bases and J by 3 bases; unmatched bases: 1. The germline CDR1 and CDR2 sequences are KGHSH and LQKENI. The CDR3 sequence: CASSPVAGGYEQYF. CDR3 bases: TGTGCCAGCTCACCAGTAGCGGGAGGCTACGAGCAGTACTTC. The whole variable domain, remainder taken from reference TRBV18 and TRBJ2-7, is NAGVMQNPRHLVRRRGQEARLRCSPMKGHSHVYWYRQLPEEGLKFMVYLQKENIIDESGMPKERFSAEFPKEGPSILRIQQVVRGDSAAYFCASSPVAGGYEQYFGPGTRLTVT.

This clone was counted once. The chain is built from TRBV6-5 and TRBJ2-3; D possibly corresponds to TRBD2 (5 bases). Trimming removed 7 bases from V and 0 bases from J, with 14 bases in between. Germline CDR1 is MNHEY and CDR2 is SVGAGI. This CDR3 is built from 15 residues. The CDR3 DNA is TGTGCCAGCACCCGGAGTGGGGAGAGCACAGATACGCAGTATTTT. Protein: CASTRSGESTDTQYF.

This chain uses TRBV11-3 with TRBJ1-1; D not certain. Germline V CDR1 and CDR2: SGHNT, YENEEA. This CDR3 is built from 13 residues. Trimming removed 1 base at V and 2 bases at J, with 5 bases between. CDR3 nucleotides: TGTGCCAGCAGCTTAGGCAGAAACACTGAAGCTTTCTTT. Protein: CASSLGRNTEAFF. Full variable domain (remainder filled in from reference TRBV11-3 and TRBJ1-1): EAGVVQSPRYKIIEKKQPVAFWCNPISGHNTLYWYLQNLGQGPELLIRYENEEAVDDSQLPKDRFSAERLKGVDSTLKIQPAELGDSAVYLCASSLGRNTEAFFGQGTRLTVV.

V usage is TRBV6-1 and J usage is TRBJ2-7; 7 nucleotides align to TRBD1. Germline V gene data show CDR1 as MNHNS and CDR2 as SASEGT. V shed 3 bases and J 1 base; nucleotides not matched to a gene: 15. The CDR3 is 18 amino acids. CDR3 DNA sequence: TGTGCCAGCAGTGAGACGAGACCAGACAGGGCGTTTTCCTACGAGCAGTACTTC. Its protein is CASSETRPDRAFSYEQYF.

This clone was detected once. The rearrangement joins TRBV10-1 to TRBJ1-5, with TRBD1 as a possible D gene (5 bases). V shed 2 bases and J shed 4 bases, with 6 bases lying between them. The CDR3 consists of 13 residues. Germline V gene lookup returns CDR1 WNHNN and CDR2 SYGVQD (reference sequence). DNA of the CDR3: TGCGCCAGCAGTGAGGGGGGGAATCAGCCCCAGCATTTT. Protein sequence: CASSEGGNQPQHF.

To note about this clone: One end of the junction is discordant with germline, which a read error may explain. The chain links TRBV5-4 to TRBJ2-3, with D perhaps matching TRBD2 (7 bases). Looked up from germline, CDR1 is SGHNT and CDR2 is YYREEE (reference sequence). The CDR3 spans 15 residues. In DNA, the CDR3 is TGTGCCAGCACCTTGGGGGCGGGGGAGGCAGATACGCAGTATTTT. Translation gives CASTLGAGEADTQYF.

Here the CDR3 reads CAWSLVVALHF. Here the CDR3 DNA reads TGTGCCTGGAGCTTAGTCGTCGCCCTCCACTTT. This chain links TRBV30 with TRBJ1-6; D uncertain. Trimming stripped 3 bases from V and 14 bases from J, with 11 bases between. The CDR3 spans 11 residues. Per the germline V gene, CDR1 is GTSNPN and CDR2 is SVGIG (reference sequence).

V and J are TRBV6-5 and TRBJ1-1, with D possibly being TRBD1 (6 bases). V gave up 1 base and J gave up 10 bases, with 7 bases separating them. This CDR3 is built from 11 residues. Germline CDR1 is MNHEY and CDR2 is SVGAGI. DNA of the CDR3: TGTGCCAGCAGTTACTGGGGGCGAGCTTTCTTT. Protein: CASSYWGRAFF.

The chain is built from TRBV2 and TRBJ2-2; no firm D call. This CDR3 is 16 amino acids long. Trimming stripped 6 bases from V and 0 bases from J, with 14 bases between. The germline CDR1 and CDR2 sequences are SNHLY and FYNNEI. The CDR3 sequence is CASSTRRLSNTGELFF. In DNA, the CDR3 is TGTGCCAGCAGCACCCGGAGACTTTCGAACACCGGGGAGCTGTTTTTT.

CDR3 amino acids: CASSWDSVGEQFF. In DNA form, the CDR3 reads TGCGCCAGCAGTTGGGACTCCGTTGGTGAGCAGTTCTTC. This rearrangement joins TRBV10-1 to TRBJ2-1; possibly TRBD2 for D (6 bases). V lost 5 bases and J lost 9, with 14 bases in between. Germline assignment: CDR1 WNHNN and CDR2 SYGVQD (reference sequence). The length of the CDR3 is 13 residues.

The V and J genes are TRBV7-9 and TRBJ1-6; weak D call: TRBD1 (5 bases). V was shortened by 1 base and J by 7 bases, with 11 bases between the two germline ends. The CDR3 extends over 15 amino acids. From germline, CDR1 is SEHNR and CDR2 FQNEAQ (reference sequence). CDR3 residues: CASSLGAGHNSPLHF. In nucleotides, the CDR3 is TGTGCCAGCAGCTTAGGGGCAGGGCACAATTCACCCCTCCACTTT.

V usage is TRBV11-1 and J usage is TRBJ2-5, with TRBD1 identical over 7 bases. CDR1 and CDR2 from the germline V gene are SGHAT and FQDESV (reference sequence). The CDR3 length is 14 residues. V lost 1 base and J lost 5; bases outside the gene matches: 4. DNA for the CDR3: TGTGCCAGCAGCTTAGTGACAGGGCGGGAGACCCAGTACTTC. Translating it yields CASSLVTGRETQYF.

The gene calls are TRBV18 and TRBJ1-2, with 7 nucleotides matching TRBD1. This CDR3 has 16 residues. The J segment lost 8 bases and the V segment lost 2 bases, leaving 14 bases of the junction unmatched. Germline loops: CDR1 KGHSH, CDR2 LQKENI. This chain's CDR3 is CASSPVLGQELGGYTF. The CDR3 coding sequence is TGTGCCAGCTCACCAGTCCTCGGACAGGAGCTAGGCGGCTACACCTTC.

V usage is TRBV28 and J usage is TRBJ1-6; D is possibly TRBD1 (5 bases). Trimming removed 7 bases from V and 7 bases from J, with 17 bases in between. The CDR3 spans 15 residues. CDR1 is MDHEN and CDR2 is SYDVKM in the germline V gene. Here the CDR3 DNA reads TGTGCCAGCACTCCCGGAGGGAAGGGGAATTCACCCCTCCACTTT. It is translated as CASTPGGKGNSPLHF.

The chain recombines TRBV11-2 with TRBJ2-1; a weak D match, TRBD2 (5 bases). The germline gives CDR1 SGHAT, CDR2 FQNNGV. CDR3 length: 17 residues. The V end lost 5 bases, the J end lost 1 base, and 18 bases lay between the germline ends. CDR3 loop: CASSPSWPSGSYNEQFF. The DNA of the CDR3 is TGTGCCAGCAGCCCCTCCTGGCCCAGCGGTTCCTACAATGAGCAGTTCTTC. Filled out from reference TRBV11-2 and TRBJ2-1, the complete variable domain reads EAGVAQSPRYKIIEKRQSVAFWCNPISGHATLYWYQQILGQGPKLLIQFQNNGVVDDSQLPKDRFSAERLKGVDSTLKIQPAKLEDSAVYLCASSPSWPSGSYNEQFFGPGTRLTVL.

The chain joins TRBV7-9 to TRBJ2-1, with a tentative D call TRBD2 (6 bases). The CDR3 is made up of 12 amino acids. Germline V lookup: CDR1 SEHNR, CDR2 FQNEAQ (reference sequence). V was shortened by 1 base and J by 11 bases, with 9 bases between the two germline ends. The CDR3 DNA sequence: TGTGCCAGCAGCTTAGTGGGCGGGAAGCAGTTCTTC. Protein sequence: CASSLVGGKQFF. Drawing the rest from reference TRBV7-9 and TRBJ2-1, the complete variable domain is DTGVSQNPRHKITKRGQNVTFRCDPISEHNRLYWYRQTLGQGPEFLTYFQNEAQLEKSRLLSDRFSAERPKGSFSTLEIQRTEQGDSAMYLCASSLVGGKQFFGPGTRLTVL.

V usage is TRBV4-2 and J usage is TRBJ1-1; D remains ambiguous. CDR3 length: 16 amino acids. CDR1 and CDR2 (germline): LGHNA, YNFKEQ. V lost 0 bases to trimming and J lost 1 base, with 12 bases between them. Here the CDR3 DNA reads TGTGCCAGCAGCCAAGATCCCCACACTAAGAACACTGAAGCTTTCTTT. Protein sequence: CASSQDPHTKNTEAFF.

The J gene is TRBJ2-1, the V gene TRBV19, with TRBD2 matching over 8 bases. V dropped 3 bases and J dropped 5; count of bases not matched to a gene: 9. CDR3 length equals 16 residues. CDR1 and CDR2 (germline): LNHDA, SQIVND (reference sequence). In DNA form, the CDR3 reads TGTGCCAGTAGTATTAGTGGCGGGGGGACTGACAATGAGCAGTTCTTC. Protein: CASSISGGGTDNEQFF.